The source of this TCR beta chain is a study of blood T cell repertoires in COVID-19. The overall study: The study drew acute and convalescent COVID-19 samples from the United States, Italy and Spain. From T cells, B-cell-depleted T cells, or PBMCs came the material, which was cDNA or gDNA.

Sequencing used immunoSEQ multiplex PCR; TCRdb keeps in-frame clones, though not all of them. This sample has 12,000 to 15,000 clones, with approximately 87% found just once. J gave up 9 bases and V 1 base, and 5 bases lay outside the gene matches. The CDR3 covers 14 residues. Per germline, CDR1 MNHEY and CDR2 SVGEGT. The sample taken for sequencing was peripheral blood. The chain has TRBV6-2 or TRBV6-3 and TRBJ1-5; TRBD1 matches at 8 bases. This receptor was obtained from a human donor in a cohort sampled during active COVID-19. CDR3 in amino acids: CASSYLGQAVPQHF. CDR3 nucleotide sequence: TGTGCCAGCAGTTACTTGGGACAGGCGGTGCCCCAGCATTTT.